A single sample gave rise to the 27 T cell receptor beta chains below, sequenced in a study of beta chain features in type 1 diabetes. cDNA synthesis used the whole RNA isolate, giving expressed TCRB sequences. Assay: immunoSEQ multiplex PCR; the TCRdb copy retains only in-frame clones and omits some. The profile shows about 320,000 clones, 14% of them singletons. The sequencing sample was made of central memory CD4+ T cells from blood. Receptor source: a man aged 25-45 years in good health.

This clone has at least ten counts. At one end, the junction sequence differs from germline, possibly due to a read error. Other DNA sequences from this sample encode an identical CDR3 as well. CDR3 in DNA: TGCGCCAGCAGCCAAAACAGAGTAGCTAACTATGGCTACACCTTC. This encodes CASSQNRVANYGYTF. This sequence joins TRBV5-4 and TRBJ1-2; D uncertain. This CDR3 is 15 amino acids long. CDR1 is SGHNT, CDR2 YYREEE, per germline (reference sequence).

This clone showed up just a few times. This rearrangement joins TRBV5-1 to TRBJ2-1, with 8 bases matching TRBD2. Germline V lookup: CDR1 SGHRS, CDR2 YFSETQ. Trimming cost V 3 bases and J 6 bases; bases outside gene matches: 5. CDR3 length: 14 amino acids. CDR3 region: CASSSSGGGNEQFF. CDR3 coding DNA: TGCGCCAGCAGCTCCAGCGGGGGAGGCAATGAGCAGTTCTTC. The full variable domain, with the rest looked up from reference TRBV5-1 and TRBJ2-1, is KAGVTQTPRYLIKTRGQQVTLSCSPISGHRSVSWYQQTPGQGLQFLFEYFSETQRNKGNFPGRFSGRQFSNSRSEMNVSTLELGDSALYLCASSSSGGGNEQFFGPGTRLTVL.

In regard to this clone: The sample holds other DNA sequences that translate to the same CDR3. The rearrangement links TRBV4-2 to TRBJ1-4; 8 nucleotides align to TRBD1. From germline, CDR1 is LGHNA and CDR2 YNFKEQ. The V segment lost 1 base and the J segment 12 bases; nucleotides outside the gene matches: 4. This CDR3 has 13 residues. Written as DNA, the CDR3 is TGTGCCAGCAGCCAAGCCGAACAGGGGGAACTGTTTTTT. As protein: CASSQAEQGELFF.

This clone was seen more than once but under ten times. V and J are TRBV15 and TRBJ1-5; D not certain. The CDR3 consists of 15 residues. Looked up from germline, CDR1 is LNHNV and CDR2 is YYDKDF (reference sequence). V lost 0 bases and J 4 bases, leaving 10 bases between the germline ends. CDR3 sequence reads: CATSRELGWNQPQHF. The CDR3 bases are TGTGCCACCAGCAGAGAATTAGGTTGGAATCAGCCCCAGCATTTT.

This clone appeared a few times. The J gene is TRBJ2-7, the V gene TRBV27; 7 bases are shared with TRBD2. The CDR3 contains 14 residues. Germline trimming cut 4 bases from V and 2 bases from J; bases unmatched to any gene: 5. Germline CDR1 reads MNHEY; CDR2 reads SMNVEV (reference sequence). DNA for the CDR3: TGTGCCAGCAGTTGGAAGAGCGGGACCTACGAGCAGTACGTC. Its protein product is CASSWKSGTYEQYV.

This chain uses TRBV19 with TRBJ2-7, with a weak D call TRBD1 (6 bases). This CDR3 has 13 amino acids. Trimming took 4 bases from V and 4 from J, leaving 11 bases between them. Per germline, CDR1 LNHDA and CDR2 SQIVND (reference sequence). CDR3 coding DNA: TGTGCCAGTAGTAAAGGACAGCAATACGAGCAGTACGTC. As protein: CASSKGQQYEQYV.

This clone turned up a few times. The chain's CDR3 is CAWSPSNQPQHF. CDR3 DNA: TGTGCCTGGAGTCCAAGTAATCAGCCCCAGCATTTT. The chain carries TRBV30 and TRBJ1-5; D not resolved. Germline values: CDR1 GTSNPN, CDR2 SVGIG (reference sequence). V was shortened by 2 bases and J by 4 bases, with 6 bases between the two germline ends. The CDR3 is 12 residues long.

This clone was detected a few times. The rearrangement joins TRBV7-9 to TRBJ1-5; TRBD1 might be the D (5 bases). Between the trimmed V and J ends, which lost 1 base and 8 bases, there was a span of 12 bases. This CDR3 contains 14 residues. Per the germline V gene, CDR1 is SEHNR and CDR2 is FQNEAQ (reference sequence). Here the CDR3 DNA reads TGTGCCAGCAGCTTAGTCAGGGCTCGAGAGCCCCAGCATTTT. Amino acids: CASSLVRAREPQHF.

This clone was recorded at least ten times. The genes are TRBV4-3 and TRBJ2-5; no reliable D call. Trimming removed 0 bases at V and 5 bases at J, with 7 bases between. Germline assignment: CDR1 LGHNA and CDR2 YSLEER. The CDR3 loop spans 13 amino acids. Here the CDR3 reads CASSQDHGETQYF. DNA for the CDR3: TGCGCCAGCAGCCAAGATCATGGGGAGACCCAGTACTTC.

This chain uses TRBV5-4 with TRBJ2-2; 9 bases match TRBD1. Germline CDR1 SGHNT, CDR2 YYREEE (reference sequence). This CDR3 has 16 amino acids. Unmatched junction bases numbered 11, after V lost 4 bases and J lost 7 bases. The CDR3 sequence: CASSRSQGAINGELFF. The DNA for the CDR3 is TGTGCCAGCAGCCGCTCACAGGGGGCGATTAACGGGGAGCTGTTTTTT. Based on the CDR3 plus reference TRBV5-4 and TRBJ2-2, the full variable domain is ETGVTQSPTHLIKTRGQQVTLRCSSQSGHNTVSWYQQALGQGPQFIFQYYREEENGRGNFPPRFSGLQFPNYSSELNVNALELDDSALYLCASSRSQGAINGELFFGEGSRLTVL.

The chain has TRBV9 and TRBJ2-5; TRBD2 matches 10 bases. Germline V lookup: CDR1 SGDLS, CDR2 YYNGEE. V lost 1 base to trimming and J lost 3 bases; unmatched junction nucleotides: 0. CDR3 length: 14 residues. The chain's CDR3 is CASSVLAGEETQYF. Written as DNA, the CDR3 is TGTGCCAGCAGCGTACTAGCGGGAGAAGAGACCCAGTACTTC.

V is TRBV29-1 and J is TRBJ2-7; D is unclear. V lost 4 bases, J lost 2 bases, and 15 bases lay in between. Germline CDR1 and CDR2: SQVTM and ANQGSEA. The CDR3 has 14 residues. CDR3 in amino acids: CSVATTAVTYEQYF. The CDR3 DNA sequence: TGCAGCGTTGCGACCACCGCGGTAACCTACGAGCAGTACTTC.

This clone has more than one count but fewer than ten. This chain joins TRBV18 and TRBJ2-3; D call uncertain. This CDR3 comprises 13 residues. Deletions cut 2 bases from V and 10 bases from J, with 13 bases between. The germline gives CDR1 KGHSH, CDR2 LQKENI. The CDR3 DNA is TGTGCCAGCTCACCAAGTGATTTGCGATCGCAGTATTTT. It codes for CASSPSDLRSQYF.

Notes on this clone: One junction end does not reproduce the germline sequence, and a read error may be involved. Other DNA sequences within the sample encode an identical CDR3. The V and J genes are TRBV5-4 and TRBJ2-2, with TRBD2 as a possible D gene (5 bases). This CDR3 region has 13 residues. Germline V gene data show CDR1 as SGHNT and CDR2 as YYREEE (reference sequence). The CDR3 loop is CASSLDRAGELFF. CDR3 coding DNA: TGTGCCAGCAGCCTCGACCGCGCCGGGGAGCTTTTTTTT. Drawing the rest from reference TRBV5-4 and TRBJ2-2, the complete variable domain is ETGVTQSPTHLIKTRGQQVTLRCSSQSGHNTVSWYQQALGQGPQFIFQYYREEENGRGNFPPRFSGLQFPNYSSELNVNALELDDSALYLCASSLDRAGELFFGEGSRLTVL.

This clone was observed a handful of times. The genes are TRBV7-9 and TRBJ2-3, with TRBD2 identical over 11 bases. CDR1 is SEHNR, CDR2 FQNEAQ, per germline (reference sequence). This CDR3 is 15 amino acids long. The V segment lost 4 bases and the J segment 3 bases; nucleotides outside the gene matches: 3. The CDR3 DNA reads TGTGCCAGCAGCTCAGCTAGCGGGGGGACAGATACGCAGTATTTT. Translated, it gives CASSSASGGTDTQYF.

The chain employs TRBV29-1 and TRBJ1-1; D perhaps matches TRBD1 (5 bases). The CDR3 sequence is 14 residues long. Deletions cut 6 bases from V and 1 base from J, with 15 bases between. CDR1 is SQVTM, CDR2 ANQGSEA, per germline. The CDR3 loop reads CSVGNGHENTEAFF. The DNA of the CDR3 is TGCAGCGTCGGAAACGGACACGAGAACACTGAAGCTTTCTTT.

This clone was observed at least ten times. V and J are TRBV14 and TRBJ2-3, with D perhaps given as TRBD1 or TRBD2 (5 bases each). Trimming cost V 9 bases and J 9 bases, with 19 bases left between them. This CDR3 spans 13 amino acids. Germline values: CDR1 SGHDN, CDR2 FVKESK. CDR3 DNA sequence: TGTGCCAGTGCCCGGGGCCCAGATGAAACGCAGTATTTT. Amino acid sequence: CASARGPDETQYF. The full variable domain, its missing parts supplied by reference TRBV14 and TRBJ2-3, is EAGVTQFPSHSVIEKGQTVTLRCDPISGHDNLYWYRRVMGKEIKFLLHFVKESKQDESGMPNNRFLAERTGGTYSTLKVQPAELEDSGVYFCASARGPDETQYFGPGTRLTVL.

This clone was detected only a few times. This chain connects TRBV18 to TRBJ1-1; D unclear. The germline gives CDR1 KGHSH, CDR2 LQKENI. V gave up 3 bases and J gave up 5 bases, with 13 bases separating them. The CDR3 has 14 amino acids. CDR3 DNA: TGTGCCAGCTCACCGACCGGAGTGAGGACTGAAGCTTTCTTT. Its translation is CASSPTGVRTEAFF.

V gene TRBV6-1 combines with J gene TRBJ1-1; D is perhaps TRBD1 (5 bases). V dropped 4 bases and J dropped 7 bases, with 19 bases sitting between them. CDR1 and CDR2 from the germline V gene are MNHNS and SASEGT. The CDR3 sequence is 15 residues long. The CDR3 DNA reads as TGTGCCAGCAGTGCCCTAAGAGGGGCGCCTCATGAAGCTTTCTTT. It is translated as CASSALRGAPHEAFF.

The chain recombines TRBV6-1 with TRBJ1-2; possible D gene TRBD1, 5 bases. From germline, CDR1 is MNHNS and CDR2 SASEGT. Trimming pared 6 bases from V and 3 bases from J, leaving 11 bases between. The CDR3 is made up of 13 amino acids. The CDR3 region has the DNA TGTGCCAGCAGACCGGACACGGACTATGGCTACACCTTC. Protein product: CASRPDTDYGYTF.

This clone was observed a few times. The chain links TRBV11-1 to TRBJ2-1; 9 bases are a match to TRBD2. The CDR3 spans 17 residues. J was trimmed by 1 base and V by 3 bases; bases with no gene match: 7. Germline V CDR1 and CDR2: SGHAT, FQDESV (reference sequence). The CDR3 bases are TGTGCCAGCAGCTTTAGGCCGGGACTAGCTTCCTACAATGAGCAGTTCTTC. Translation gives CASSFRPGLASYNEQFF.

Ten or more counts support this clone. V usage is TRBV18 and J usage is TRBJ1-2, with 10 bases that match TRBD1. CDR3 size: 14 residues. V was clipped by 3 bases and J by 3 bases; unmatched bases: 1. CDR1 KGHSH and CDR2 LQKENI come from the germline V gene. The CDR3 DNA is TGTGCCAGCTCACCTGGGACAGGGGACTATGGCTACACCTTC. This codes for CASSPGTGDYGYTF.

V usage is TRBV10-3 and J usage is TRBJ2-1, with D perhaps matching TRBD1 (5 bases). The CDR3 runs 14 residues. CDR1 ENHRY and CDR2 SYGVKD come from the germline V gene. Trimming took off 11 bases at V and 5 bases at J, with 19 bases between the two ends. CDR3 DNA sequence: TGTGCCGTTCAAAGGAGTGGGGCAAACAATGAGCAGTTCTTC. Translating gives CAVQRSGANNEQFF.

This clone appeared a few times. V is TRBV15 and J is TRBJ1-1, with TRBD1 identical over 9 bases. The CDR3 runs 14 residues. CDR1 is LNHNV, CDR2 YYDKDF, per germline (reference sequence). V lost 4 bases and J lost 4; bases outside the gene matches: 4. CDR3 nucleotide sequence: TGTGCCACCAGCACGGACAGGGGTAGCACTGAAGCTTTCTTT. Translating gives CATSTDRGSTEAFF. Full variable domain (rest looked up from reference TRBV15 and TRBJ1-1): DAMVIQNPRYQVTQFGKPVTLSCSQTLNHNVMYWYQQKSSQAPKLLFHYYDKDFNNEADTPDNFQSRRPNTSFCFLDIRSPGLGDTAMYLCATSTDRGSTEAFFGQGTRLTVV.

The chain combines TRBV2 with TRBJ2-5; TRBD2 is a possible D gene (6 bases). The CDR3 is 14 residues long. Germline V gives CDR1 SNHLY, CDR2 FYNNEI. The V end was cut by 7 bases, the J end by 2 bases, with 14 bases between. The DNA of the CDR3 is TGTGCCAGCAACGTCGGGACTCTTCAAGAGACCCAGTACTTC. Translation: CASNVGTLQETQYF.

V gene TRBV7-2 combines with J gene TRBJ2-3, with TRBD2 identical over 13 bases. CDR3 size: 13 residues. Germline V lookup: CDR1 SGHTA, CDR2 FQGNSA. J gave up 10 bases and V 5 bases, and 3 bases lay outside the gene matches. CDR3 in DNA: TGTGCCAGCAGCCAGGGACTAGCGGGGTCGCAGTATTTT. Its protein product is CASSQGLAGSQYF.

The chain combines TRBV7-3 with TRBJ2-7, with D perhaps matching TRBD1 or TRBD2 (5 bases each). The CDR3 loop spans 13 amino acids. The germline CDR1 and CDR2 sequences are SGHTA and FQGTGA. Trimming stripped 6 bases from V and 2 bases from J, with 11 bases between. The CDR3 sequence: CASSLGVAYEQYV. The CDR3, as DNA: TGTGCCAGCAGTCTGGGGGTGGCCTACGAGCAGTACGTC.